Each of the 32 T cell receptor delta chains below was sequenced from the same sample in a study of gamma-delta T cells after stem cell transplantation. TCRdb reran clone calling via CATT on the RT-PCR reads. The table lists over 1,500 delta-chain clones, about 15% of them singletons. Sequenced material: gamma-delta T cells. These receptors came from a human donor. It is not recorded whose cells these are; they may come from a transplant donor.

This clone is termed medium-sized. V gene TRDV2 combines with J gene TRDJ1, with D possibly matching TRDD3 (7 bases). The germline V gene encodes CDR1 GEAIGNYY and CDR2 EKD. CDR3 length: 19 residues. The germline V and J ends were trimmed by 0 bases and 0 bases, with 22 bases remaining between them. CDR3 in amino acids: CACDTFSYDQLGNTDKLIF. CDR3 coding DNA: TGTGCCTGTGACACCTTCTCCTACGACCAACTGGGGAACACCGATAAACTCATCTTT.

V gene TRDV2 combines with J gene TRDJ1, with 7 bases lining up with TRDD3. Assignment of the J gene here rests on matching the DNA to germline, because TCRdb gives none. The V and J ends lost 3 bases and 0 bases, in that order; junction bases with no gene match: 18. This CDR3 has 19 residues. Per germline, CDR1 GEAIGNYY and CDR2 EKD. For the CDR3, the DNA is TGTGCCTGTGACTCCGCGGGACTGCTGGGGGGAGGGGACACCGATAAACTCATCTTT. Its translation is CACDSAGLLGGGDTDKLIF.

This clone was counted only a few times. CDR3 coding DNA: TGTGCCTGTGACACAGTGGGTTCCACCGATAAACTCATCTTT. Amino acid sequence: CACDTVGSTDKLIF. The chain is built from TRDV2 and TRDJ1; D is undetermined. V was shortened by 1 base and J by 1 base, with 9 bases between the two germline ends. The germline gives CDR1 GEAIGNYY, CDR2 EKD. This CDR3 region has 14 residues.

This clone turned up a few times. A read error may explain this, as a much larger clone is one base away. The CDR3 here is CACDAGGPFSWDTRQMFF. Here the CDR3 DNA reads TGTGCCTGTGACGCCGGTGGGCCATTCTCCTGGGACACCCGACAGATGTTTTTC. This chain connects TRDV2 to TRDJ3; D gene ambiguous. The CDR3 is 18 amino acids. V was cut by 3 bases and J by 0 bases, with 14 bases left in between. Germline CDR1 GEAIGNYY, CDR2 EKD.

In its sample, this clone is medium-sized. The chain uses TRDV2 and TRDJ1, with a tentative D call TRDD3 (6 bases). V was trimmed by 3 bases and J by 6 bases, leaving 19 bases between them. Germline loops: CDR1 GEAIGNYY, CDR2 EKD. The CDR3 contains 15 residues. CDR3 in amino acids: CACDPLGGELYKLIF. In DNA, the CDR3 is TGTGCCTGTGACCCCCTCGGGGGAGAGCTGTATAAACTCATCTTT.

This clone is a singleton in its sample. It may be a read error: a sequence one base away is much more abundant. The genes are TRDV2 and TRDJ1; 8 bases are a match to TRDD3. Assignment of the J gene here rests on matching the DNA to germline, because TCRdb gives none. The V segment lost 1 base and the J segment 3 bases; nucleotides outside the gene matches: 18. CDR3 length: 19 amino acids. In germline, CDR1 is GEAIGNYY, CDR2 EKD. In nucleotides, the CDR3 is TGTGCCTGTGACACTTTGGGGCAACTGGGGGGCACGTTCGCCGATAAACTCATCTTT. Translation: CACDTLGQLGGTFADKLIF.

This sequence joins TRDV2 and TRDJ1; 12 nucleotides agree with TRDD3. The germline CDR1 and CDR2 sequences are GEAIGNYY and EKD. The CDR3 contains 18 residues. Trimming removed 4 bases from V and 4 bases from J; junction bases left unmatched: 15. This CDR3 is CACDPVPGGYAEGDKLIF. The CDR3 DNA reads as TGTGCCTGTGATCCCGTGCCTGGGGGATACGCAGAGGGCGATAAACTCATCTTT.

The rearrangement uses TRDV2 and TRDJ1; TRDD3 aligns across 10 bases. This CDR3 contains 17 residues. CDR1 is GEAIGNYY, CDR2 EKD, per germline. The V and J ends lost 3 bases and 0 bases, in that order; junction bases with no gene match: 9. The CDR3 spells CACDSLLGDDNTDKLIF. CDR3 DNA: TGTGCCTGTGACTCGCTACTGGGGGATGACAACACCGATAAACTCATCTTT.

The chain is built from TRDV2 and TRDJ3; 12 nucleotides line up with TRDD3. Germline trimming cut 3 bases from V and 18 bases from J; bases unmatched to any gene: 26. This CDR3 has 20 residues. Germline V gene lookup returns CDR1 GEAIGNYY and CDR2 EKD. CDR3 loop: CACDSILGDTISCDTRPMFF. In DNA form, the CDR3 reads TGTGCCTGTGACTCAATACTGGGGGATACTATCTCCTGTGACACCCGCCCGATGTTTTTC.

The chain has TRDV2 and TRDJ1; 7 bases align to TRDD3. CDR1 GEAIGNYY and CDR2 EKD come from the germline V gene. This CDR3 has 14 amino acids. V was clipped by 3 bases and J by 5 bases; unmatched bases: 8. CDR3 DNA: TGTGCCTGTGACCCACTGGGGAATCCGGATAAACTCATCTTT. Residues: CACDPLGNPDKLIF.

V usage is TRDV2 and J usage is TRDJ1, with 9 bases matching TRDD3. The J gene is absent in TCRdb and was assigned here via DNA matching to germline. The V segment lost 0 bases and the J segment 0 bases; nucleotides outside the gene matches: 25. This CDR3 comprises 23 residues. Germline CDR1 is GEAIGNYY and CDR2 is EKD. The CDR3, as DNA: TGTGCCTGTGACACCTTAGCCGAGGGTGGAGTCAAAACTGGGGGAACATACACCGATAAACTCATCTTT. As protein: CACDTLAEGGVKTGGTYTDKLIF.

The CDR3, as DNA: TGTGCCTGTGACTCTTTACTGGGGGATACGCGGGACACCGATAAACTCATCTTT. It yields the protein CACDSLLGDTRDTDKLIF. The V and J genes are TRDV2 and TRDJ1; TRDD3 matches at 13 bases. CDR3 size: 18 residues. The germline gives CDR1 GEAIGNYY, CDR2 EKD. Germline trimming cut 3 bases from V and 0 bases from J; bases unmatched to any gene: 9.

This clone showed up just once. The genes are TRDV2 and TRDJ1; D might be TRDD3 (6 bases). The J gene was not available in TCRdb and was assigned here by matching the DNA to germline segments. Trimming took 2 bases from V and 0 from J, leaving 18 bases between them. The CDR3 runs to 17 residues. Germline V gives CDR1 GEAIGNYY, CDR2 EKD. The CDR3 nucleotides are TGTGCCTGTGACAGCTTAGGGGGACCTACATACACCGATAAACTCATCTTT. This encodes CACDSLGGPTYTDKLIF.

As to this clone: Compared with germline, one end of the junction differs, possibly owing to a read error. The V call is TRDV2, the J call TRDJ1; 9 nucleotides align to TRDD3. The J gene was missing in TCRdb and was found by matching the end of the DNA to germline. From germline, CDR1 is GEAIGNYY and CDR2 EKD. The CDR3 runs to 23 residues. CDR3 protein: CACDTVPTYGGGDTTKSTDELIF. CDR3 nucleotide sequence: TGTGCCTGTGACACCGTCCCGACCTACGGGGGTGGGGATACGACAAAGTCCACCGATGAACTCATCTTT.

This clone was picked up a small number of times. The CDR3 spells CACDPVGILLKGKLIF. CDR3 nucleotide sequence: TGTGCCTGTGACCCGGTGGGGATACTTCTAAAGGGGAAACTCATCTTT. The chain recombines TRDV2 with TRDJ1; 8 bases are a match to TRDD3. The CDR3 contains 16 residues. Germline lookup yields CDR1 GEAIGNYY and CDR2 EKD. With 3 bases clipped from V and 8 bases from J, the junction kept 16 bases outside the gene matches.

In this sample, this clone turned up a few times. The CDR3 bases are TGTGCCTGTGACACGTTGGGGGAAAAGGAGGGGACCGATAAACTCATCTTT. It is translated as CACDTLGEKEGTDKLIF. The J gene is TRDJ1, the V gene TRDV2; 7 positions agree with TRDD3. The V gene end was trimmed by 1 base and the J gene end by 2 bases; junction bases not matched to a gene: 12. CDR3 length: 17 residues. The germline V gene has CDR1 GEAIGNYY and CDR2 EKD.

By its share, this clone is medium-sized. CDR3 loop: CACESLGILHDKLIF. The DNA for the CDR3 is TGTGCCTGTGAGTCACTGGGGATACTACACGATAAACTCATCTTT. The chain is built from TRDV2 and TRDJ1; TRDD3 matches 8 bases. Germline V lookup: CDR1 GEAIGNYY, CDR2 EKD. The trim removed 4 bases at V and 4 bases at J, leaving 10 bases unmatched. This CDR3 has 15 amino acids.

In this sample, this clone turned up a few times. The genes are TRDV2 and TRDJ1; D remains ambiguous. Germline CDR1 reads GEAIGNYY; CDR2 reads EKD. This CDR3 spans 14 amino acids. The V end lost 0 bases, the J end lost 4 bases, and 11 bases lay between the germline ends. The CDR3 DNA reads TGTGCCTGTGACACCGTTGGGACCCACGATAAACTCATCTTT. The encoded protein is CACDTVGTHDKLIF.

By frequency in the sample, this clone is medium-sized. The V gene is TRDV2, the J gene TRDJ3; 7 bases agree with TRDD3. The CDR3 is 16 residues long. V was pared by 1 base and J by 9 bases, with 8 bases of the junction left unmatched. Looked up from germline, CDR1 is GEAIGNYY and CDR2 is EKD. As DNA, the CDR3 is TGTGCCTGTGACACACTTGGGGGAGCTCCCACCCGACAGATGTTTTTC. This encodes CACDTLGGAPTRQMFF.

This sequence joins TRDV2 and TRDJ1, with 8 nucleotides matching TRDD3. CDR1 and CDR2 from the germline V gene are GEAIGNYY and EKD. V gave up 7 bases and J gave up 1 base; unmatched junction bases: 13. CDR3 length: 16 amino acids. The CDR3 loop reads CACDLLLGARTDKLIF. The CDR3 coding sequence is TGTGCCTGCGACCTCTTACTGGGGGCCCGCACCGATAAACTCATCTTT.

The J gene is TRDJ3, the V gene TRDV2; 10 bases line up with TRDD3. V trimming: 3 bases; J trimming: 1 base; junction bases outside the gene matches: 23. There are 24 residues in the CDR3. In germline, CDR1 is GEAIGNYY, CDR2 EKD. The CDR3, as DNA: TGTGCCTGTGACCCAACCATACTGGGGGATGCACGACCCGGTACGTCCTGGGACACCCGACAGATGTTTTTC. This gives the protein CACDPTILGDARPGTSWDTRQMFF.

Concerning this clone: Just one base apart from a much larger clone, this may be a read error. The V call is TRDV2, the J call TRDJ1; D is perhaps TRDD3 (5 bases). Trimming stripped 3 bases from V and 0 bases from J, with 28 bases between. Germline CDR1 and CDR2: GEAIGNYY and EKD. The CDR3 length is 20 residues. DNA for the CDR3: TGTGCCTGTGACGCCGTGATGAGTACTGGAGGATGGAGGAACACCGATAAACTCATCTTT. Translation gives CACDAVMSTGGWRNTDKLIF.

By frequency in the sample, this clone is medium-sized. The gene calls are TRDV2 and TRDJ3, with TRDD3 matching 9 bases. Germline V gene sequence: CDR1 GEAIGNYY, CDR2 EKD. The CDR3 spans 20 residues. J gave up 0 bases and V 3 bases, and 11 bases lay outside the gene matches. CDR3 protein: CACDPLLGDDSSWDTRQMFF. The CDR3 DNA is TGTGCCTGTGACCCCTTACTGGGGGACGATAGCTCCTGGGACACCCGACAGATGTTTTTC.

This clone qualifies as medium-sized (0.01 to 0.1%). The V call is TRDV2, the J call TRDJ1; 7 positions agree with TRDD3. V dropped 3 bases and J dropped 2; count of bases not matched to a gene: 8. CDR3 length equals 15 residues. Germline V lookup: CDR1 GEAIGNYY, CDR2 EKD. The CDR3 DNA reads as TGTGCCTGTGACGGCCTGGGGGCCCTTACCGATAAACTCATCTTT. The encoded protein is CACDGLGALTDKLIF.

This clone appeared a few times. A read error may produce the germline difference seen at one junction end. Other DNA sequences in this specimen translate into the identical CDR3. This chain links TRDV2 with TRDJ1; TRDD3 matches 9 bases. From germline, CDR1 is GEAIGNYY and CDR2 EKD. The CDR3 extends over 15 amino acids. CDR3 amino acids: CACDKLGDLTDKLIF. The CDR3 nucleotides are TGTGCTTGTGACAAACTGGGGGACCTGACCGATAAACTCATCTTT.

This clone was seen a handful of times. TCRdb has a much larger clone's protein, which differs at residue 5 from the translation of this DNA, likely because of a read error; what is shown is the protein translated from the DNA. CDR3 in DNA: TGTGCCTGTGACCGTATTGCAAACACCGATAAACTCATCTTT. Amino acid sequence: CACDRIANTDKLIF. This chain uses TRDV2 with TRDJ1; D unresolved. CDR1 GEAIGNYY and CDR2 EKD come from the germline V gene. V lost 3 bases, J lost 0 bases, and 10 bases lay in between. The CDR3 contains 14 residues.

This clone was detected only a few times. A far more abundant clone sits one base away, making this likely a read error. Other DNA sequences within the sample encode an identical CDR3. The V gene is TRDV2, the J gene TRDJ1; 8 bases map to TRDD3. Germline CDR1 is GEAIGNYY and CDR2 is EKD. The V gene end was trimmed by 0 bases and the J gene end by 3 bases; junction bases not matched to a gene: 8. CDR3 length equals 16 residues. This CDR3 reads CACDTVSRDTPDKLIF. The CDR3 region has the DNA TGTGCCTGTGACACCGTTTCCCGGGATACGCCCGATAAACTCATCTTT.

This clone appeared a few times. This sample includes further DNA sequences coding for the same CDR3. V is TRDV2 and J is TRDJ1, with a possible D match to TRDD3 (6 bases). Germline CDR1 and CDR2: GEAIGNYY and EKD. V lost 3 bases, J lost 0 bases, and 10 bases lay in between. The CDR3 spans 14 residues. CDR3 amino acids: CACDPWGNTDKLIF. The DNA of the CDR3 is TGTGCCTGTGACCCCTGGGGAAACACCGATAAACTCATCTTT.

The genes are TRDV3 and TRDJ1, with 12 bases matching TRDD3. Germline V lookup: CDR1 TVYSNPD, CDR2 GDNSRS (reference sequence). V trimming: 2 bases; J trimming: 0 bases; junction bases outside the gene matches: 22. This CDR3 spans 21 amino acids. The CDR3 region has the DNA TGTGCCTTTGTACTTCTTACCGGTTCTGGGGGATACGGATCGTACACCGATAAACTCATCTTT. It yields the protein CAFVLLTGSGGYGSYTDKLIF. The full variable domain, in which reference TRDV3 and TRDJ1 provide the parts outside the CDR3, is CDKVTQSSPDQTVASGSEVVLLCTYDTVYSNPDLFWYRIRPDYSFQFVFYGDNSRSEGADFTQGRFSVKHILTQKAFHLVISPVRTEDSATYYCAFVLLTGSGGYGSYTDKLIFGKGTRVTVEP.

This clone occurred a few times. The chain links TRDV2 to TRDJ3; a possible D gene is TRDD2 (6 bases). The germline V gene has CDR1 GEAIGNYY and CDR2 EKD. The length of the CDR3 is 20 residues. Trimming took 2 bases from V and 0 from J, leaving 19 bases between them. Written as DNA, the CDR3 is TGTGCCTGTGACAAACTACGGCCTTCCCTCGTCTCCTGGGACACCCGACAGATGTTTTTC. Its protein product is CACDKLRPSLVSWDTRQMFF.

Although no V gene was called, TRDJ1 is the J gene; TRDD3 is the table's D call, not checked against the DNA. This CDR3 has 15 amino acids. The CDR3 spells CACDTVLGDTRELIF. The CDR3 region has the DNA TGTGCCTGTGACACCGTACTGGGGGATACTAGGGAACTCATCTTT.

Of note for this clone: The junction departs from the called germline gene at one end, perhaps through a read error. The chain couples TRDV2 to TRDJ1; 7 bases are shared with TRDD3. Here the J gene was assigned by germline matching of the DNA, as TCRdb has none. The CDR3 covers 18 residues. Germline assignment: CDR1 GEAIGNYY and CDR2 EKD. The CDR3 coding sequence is TGTGCCTGTGGCACCAGACTAGGGGGATCGAGGTACACCGATAAACTCATCTTT. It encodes CACGTRLGGSRYTDKLIF.